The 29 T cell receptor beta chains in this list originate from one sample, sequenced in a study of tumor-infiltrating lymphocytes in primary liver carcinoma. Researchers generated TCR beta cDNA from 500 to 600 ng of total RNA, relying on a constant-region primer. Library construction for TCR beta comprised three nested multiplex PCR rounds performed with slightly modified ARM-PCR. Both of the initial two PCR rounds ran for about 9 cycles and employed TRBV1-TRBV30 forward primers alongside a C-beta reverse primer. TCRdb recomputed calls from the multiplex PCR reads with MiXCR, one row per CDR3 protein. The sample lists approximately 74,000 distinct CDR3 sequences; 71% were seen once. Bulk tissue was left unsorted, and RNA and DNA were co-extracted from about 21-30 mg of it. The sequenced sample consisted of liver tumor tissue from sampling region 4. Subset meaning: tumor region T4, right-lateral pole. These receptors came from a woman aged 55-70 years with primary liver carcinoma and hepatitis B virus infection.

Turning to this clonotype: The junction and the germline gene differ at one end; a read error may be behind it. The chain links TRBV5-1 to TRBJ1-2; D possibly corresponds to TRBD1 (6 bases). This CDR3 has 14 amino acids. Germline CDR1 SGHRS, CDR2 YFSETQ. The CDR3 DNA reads TGCACCAGCAGCGCAGGGGACATGAACTATGGCCACACCTTC. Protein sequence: CTSSAGDMNYGHTF.

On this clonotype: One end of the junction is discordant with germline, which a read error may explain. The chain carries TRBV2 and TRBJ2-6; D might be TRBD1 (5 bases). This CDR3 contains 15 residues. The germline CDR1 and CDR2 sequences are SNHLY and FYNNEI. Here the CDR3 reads CASKVSLSGANALTF. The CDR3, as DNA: TGTGCCAGCAAGGTCTCCCTCTCTGGGGCCAACGCCCTGACTTTC.

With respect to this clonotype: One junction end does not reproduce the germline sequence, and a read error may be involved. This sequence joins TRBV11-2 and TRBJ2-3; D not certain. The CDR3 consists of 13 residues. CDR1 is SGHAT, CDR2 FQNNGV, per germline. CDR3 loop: CTSCLDRGDTQYF. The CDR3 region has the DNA TGTACCAGTTGCTTAGATCGAGGAGATACGCAGTATTTT.

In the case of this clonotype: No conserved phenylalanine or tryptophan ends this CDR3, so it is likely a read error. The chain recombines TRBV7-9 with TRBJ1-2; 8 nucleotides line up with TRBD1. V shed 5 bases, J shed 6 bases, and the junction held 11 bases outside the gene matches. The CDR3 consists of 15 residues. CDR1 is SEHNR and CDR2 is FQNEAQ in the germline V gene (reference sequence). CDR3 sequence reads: CASSLSATGEDGYTS. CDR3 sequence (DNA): TGTGCCAGCAGCCTATCCGCGACAGGGGAAGATGGCTACACCTCC.

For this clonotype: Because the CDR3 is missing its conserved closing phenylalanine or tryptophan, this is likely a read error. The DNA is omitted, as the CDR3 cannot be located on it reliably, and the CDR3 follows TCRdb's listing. The CDR3 loop is CASSLSPGLAAYL. V gene TRBV7-8 combines with J gene TRBJ2-3; the D call in the table, TRBD2, was not verified against the DNA. Germline V CDR1 and CDR2: SGHVS, FQNEAQ. The CDR3 numbers 13 amino acids, ends counted.

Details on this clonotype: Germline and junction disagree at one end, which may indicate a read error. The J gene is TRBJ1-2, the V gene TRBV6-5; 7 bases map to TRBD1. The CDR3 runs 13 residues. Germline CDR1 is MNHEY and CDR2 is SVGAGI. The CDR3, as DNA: TGTGCCAGCAGACCGGACAGGAGGCTTGGCTACACCTTT. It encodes CASRPDRRLGYTF.

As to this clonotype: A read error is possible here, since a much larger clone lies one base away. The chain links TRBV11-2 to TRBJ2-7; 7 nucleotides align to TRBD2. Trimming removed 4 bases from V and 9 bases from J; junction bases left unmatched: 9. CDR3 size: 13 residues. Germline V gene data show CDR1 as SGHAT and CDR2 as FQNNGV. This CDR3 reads CASSSERGGGQYF. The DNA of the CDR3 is TGTGCCAGCAGCTCAGAGCGGGGAGGAGGGCAGTACTTC.

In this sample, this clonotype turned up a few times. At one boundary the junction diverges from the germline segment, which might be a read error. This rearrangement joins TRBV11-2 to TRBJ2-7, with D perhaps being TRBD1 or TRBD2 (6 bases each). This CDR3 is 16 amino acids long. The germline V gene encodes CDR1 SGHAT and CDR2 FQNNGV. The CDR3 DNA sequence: TGTGCCAGCACGACTCCTGGATGGGAAGCAAGGGGGGAGCAGCACTTC. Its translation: CASTTPGWEARGEQHF.

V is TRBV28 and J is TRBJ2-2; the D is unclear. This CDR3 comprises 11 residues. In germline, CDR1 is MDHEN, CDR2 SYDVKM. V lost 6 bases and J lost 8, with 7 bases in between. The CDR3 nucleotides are TGTGCCAGCAGCCTAATGGGGGAGCTGTTTTTT. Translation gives CASSLMGELFF.

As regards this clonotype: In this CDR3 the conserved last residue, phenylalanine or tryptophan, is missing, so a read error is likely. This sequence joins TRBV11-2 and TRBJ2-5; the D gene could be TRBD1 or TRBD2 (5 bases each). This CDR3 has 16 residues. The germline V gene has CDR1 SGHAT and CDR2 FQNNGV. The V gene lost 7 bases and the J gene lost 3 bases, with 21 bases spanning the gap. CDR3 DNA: TGTGCCAGCACCTCCAGGGTGGGAGCGGTCAAAGAGACCCAGTACATC. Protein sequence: CASTSRVGAVKETQYI.

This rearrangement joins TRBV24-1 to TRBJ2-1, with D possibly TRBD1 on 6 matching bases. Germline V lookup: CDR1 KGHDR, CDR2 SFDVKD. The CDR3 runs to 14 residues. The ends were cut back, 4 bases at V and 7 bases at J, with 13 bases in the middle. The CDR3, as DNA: TGTGCCACCAGTGACCCCGACAGGTTTAATGAGCAGTTCTTC. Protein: CATSDPDRFNEQFF.

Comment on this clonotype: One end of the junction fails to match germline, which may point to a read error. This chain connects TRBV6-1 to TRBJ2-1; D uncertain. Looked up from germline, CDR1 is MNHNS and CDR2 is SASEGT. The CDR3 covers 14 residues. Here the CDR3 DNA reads TGTGCCAACAGTGAAGCTTTCGTGGGGTACGAGCAGTTCTTC. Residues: CANSEAFVGYEQFF.

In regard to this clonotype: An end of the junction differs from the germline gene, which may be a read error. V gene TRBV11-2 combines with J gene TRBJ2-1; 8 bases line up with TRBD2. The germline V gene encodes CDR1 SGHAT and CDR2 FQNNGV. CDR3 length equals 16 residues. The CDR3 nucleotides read TGTGCTAGCAGCCACGGGCTAGCGGGCGATTACAATGAACAGTTCTTC. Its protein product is CASSHGLAGDYNEQFF.

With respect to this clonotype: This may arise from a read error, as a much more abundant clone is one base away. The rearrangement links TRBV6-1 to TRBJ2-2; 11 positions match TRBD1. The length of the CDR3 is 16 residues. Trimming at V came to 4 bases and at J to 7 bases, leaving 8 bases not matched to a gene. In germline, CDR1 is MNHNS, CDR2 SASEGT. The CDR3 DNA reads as TGTGCCAGCAGTGCCCCGGGACAGGGGGGCTTCGGGGAGCTGTTTTTT. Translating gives CASSAPGQGGFGELFF.

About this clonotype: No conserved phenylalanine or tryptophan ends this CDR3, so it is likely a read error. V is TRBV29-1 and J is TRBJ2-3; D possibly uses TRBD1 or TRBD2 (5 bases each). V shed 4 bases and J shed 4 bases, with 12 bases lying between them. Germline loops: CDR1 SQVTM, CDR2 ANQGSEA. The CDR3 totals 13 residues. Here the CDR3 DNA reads TGCAGCGTTGCTAGGGGAGTTGCAGATACGCAGTATCTT. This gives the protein CSVARGVADTQYL.

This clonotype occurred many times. The CDR3 is CASSSGQGYGYTF. In nucleotides, the CDR3 is TGTGCCAGCAGTTCGGGACAAGGCTATGGCTACACCTTC. The chain carries TRBV2 and TRBJ1-2; a weak D match, TRBD1 (6 bases). Trimming shortened V by 5 bases and J by 4 bases, and 11 bases separated the two germline ends. CDR3 length: 13 residues. Germline CDR1 is SNHLY and CDR2 is FYNNEI.

In DNA form, the CDR3 reads TGTGCCAGCAGCGGAGGCGCTAGGCCCTACGAGCAGTACTTC. This gives the protein CASSGGARPYEQYF. The genes are TRBV4-2 and TRBJ2-7; the D gene is possibly TRBD2 (5 bases). Trimming left V 5 bases short and J 2 bases short, with 13 bases between. Germline V gene lookup returns CDR1 LGHNA and CDR2 YNFKEQ. The CDR3 spans 14 residues.

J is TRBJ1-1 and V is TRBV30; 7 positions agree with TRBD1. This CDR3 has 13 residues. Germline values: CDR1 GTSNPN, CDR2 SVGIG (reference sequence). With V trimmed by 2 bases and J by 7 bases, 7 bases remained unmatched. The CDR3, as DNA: TGTGCCTGGAGTACAGGGGAAATCGGTGAAGCTTTCTTT. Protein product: CAWSTGEIGEAFF.

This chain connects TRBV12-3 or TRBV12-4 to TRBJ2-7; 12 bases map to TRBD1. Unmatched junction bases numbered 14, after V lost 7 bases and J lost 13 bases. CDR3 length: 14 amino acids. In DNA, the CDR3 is TGTGCCAGCAATATGGGGACAGGGGGCTACGGGCAATACTTC. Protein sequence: CASNMGTGGYGQYF.

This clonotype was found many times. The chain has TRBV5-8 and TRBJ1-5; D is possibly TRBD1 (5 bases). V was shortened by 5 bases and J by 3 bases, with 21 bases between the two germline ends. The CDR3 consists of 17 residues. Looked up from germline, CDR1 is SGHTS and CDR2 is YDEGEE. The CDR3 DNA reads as TGTGCCAGCAGTTCATCCGGGCAGGGTTTGACCAATCAGCCCCAGCATTTT. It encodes CASSSSGQGLTNQPQHF.

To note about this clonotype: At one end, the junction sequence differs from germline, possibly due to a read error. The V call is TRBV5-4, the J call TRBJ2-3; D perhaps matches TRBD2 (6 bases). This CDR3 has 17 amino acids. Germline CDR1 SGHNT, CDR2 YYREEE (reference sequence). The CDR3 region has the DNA TGTGCCAGCAGCTTGGCACTGACTAGGCGGGGCACAGATACTCAGTATTTT. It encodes CASSLALTRRGTDTQYF.

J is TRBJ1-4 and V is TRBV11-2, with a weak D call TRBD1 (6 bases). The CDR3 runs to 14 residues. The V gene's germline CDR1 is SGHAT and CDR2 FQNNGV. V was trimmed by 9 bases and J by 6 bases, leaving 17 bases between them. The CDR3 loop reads CASGFRDKDEKLFF. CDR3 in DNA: TGTGCCAGTGGCTTCCGGGACAAGGATGAAAAACTGTTTTTT.

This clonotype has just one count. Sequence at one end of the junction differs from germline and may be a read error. CDR3 in DNA: TGCGCCAGCAGCCAAGAACCCAGGGGGGGCTATGGCTACACGTTC. Protein product: CASSQEPRGGYGYTF. The J gene is TRBJ1-2, the V gene TRBV4-1, with TRBD1 matching 7 bases. CDR1 and CDR2 (germline): MGHRA, YSYEKL. The CDR3 runs to 15 residues.

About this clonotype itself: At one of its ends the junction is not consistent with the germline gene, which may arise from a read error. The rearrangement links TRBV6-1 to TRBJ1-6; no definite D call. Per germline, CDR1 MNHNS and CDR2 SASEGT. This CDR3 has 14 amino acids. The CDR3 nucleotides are TGTGCCAGCAGTACCTACGAACAGCATTCATCCCTCCACTTT. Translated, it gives CASSTYEQHSSLHF.

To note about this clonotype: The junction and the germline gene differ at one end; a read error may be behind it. The CDR3 sequence: CGSSQTVGTNTEAFF. The CDR3 DNA sequence: TGTGGCAGCAGCCAAACAGTAGGGACGAACACTGAAGCTTTCTTT. The chain uses TRBV11-3 and TRBJ1-1; tentatively, D is TRBD1 (5 bases). The CDR3 consists of 15 residues. Germline lookup yields CDR1 SGHNT and CDR2 YENEEA.

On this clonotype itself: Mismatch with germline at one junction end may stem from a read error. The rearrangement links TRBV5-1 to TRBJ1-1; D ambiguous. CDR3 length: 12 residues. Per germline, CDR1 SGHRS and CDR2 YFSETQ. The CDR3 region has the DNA TGCGTCAGCAGCTTGCGCGGGCAGATAACTTTCTTC. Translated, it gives CVSSLRGQITFF.

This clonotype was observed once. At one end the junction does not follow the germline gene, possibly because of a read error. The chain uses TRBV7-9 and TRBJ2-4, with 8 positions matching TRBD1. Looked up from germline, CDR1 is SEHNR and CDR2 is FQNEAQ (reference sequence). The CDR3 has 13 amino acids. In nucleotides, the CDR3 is TGTGACAGCAGCTCAGGGGGCGGGGACACTCAGTACTTC. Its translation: CDSSSGGGDTQYF.

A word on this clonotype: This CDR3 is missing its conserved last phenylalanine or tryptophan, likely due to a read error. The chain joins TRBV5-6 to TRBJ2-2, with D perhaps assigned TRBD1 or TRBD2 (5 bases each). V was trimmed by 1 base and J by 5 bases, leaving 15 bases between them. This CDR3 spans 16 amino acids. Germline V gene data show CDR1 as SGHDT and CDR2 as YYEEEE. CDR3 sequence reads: CASSLMIGTTTGELFV. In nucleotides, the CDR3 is TGTGCCAGCAGCTTGATGATCGGGACCACAACCGGGGAGCTGTTTGTT.

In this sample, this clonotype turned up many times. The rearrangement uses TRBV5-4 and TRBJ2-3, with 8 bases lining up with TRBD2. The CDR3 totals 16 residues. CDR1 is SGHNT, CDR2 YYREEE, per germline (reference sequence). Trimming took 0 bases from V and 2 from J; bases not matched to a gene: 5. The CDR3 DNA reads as TGTGCCAGCAGCTTGGGTACTAGCGGTGACACAGATACGCAGTATTTT. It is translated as CASSLGTSGDTDTQYF.